This T cell receptor (beta chain) was observed in a study of blood T cell repertoires in COVID-19. Study-level information: PBMCs, B-cell-depleted T cells, or T cells provided the cDNA or gDNA that made up the material.

How the authors handled the data: The authors estimated nucleated cell counts from reference gene primer amplification. This table comes from immunoSEQ multiplex PCR, and its TCRdb copy is limited to in-frame clones, with some not included. V and J calls plus clone size are reproduced from that table; the DNA served to infer D and trimming. The sample holds around 200,000 clones, 80% to 85% seen once. Germline assignment: CDR1 SGHRS and CDR2 YFSETQ. V lost 4 bases and J lost 0; bases outside the gene matches: 7. This CDR3 is built from 16 residues. The rearrangement uses TRBV5-1 and TRBJ2-4; TRBD2 aligns across 7 bases. Sequencing was done on a sample of peripheral blood. The receptor was isolated from a middle-aged man with active or convalescent COVID-19. The CDR3 sequence is CASSTTSALAKNIQYF. As DNA, the CDR3 is TGCGCCAGCAGCACCACTAGCGCCTTAGCCAAAAACATTCAGTACTTC.